The following is a T cell receptor (beta chain) sequence with its context. Its specificity is unknown. The junction departs from germline at one end; a sequencing error may be responsible. The data belong to a study of T-cell memory formation after mild COVID-19. Study context: Most TCR clusters belonged to a single donor. Regarding the study as a whole: Contracting CD4+ clones were located mainly in CM and EM, and CD8+ clones in EMRA. Day 15 to 85 contractors were CD4/CD8 balanced; later expanders leaned CD4+.

MiXCR, applied by TCRdb to the 5' RACE reads, yields one record per CDR3 protein. This table holds 400,000 to 500,000 distinct CDR3 sequences, approximately 24% found once. Germline CDR1 and CDR2: ENHRY and SYGVKD. This CDR3 is 17 amino acids long. Sequencing input: PBMCs or a T cell subset sorted from them (not recorded which). The rearrangement links TRBV10-3 to TRBJ2-1, with 10 bases lining up with TRBD1. This receptor was identified in an adult woman who had mild COVID-19 (a few samples of this study predate the infection). Cell type and time point are not known. The CDR3: CDISQGPGQGDSNEQFF. The CDR3 DNA is TGTGACATCAGTCAAGGACCTGGACAGGGGGATTCCAATGAGCAGTTCTTC.